This TCR beta chain comes out of a study of a mutant IDH1 vaccine in newly diagnosed glioma. Details on this clone: Its antigen is currently unknown.

General study results and limits: Among patients, roughly 94% showed immune responses induced by the vaccine.

Only in-frame clones appear in the TCRdb table, and some are missing; sequencing was by immunoSEQ multiplex PCR. The sample lists under 75,000 clones, about 90% occurring once. Time point denoted: baseline, week 1 (first vaccination visit). The treatment: pre-vaccination baseline after standard-of-care therapy. Sequences were derived from PBMCs, sampled from a glioma patient treated with radiotherapy, temozolomide or both. This clonotype was sampled from a man aged 45 to 65 with glioma.

CDR3 coding DNA: TGTGCCAGTAGTACCGGGACAGGGGCCTACAATGAGCAGTTCTTC. Translation gives CASSTGTGAYNEQFF. The chain has TRBV19 and TRBJ2-1, with 10 nucleotides matching TRBD1. From germline, CDR1 is LNHDA and CDR2 SQIVND (reference sequence). J gave up 2 bases and V 4 bases, and 2 bases lay outside the gene matches. This CDR3 is built from 15 residues.